This T cell receptor (beta chain) stems from a study of neurological immune-mediated disorders. CDR1 and CDR2 (germline): DFQATT, SNEGSKA (reference sequence). The CDR3 sequence is 14 residues long. After removal of 2 bases from V and 0 bases from J, the junction contained 2 bases not matched to a gene. Study-wide results and limits: Private repertoires in all groups were suggested, as expanded clones shared no CDR3 amino acid sequences across subjects.

At least ten counts were recorded for this clonotype. As yet, its antigen is unknown. CD4+ or CD8+ T cells, 1 million per library, were used for sorted libraries. In each sequencing run, over 160 million TCR-beta sequences were generated from 15-18 subjects. TCRdb reanalysed the 5' RACE reads using MiXCR and keeps one entry per CDR3 protein. The data hold some 42,000 distinct CDR3 sequences, with roughly 12% observed a single time. The V and J genes are TRBV20-1 and TRBJ2-3; TRBD2 matches 7 bases. The sequencing sample was made of CD4+ T cells from blood. The source of this sequence is a woman aged 25 to 39 with HTLV-1-associated myelopathy (HAM/TSP). CDR3 region: CSARRGGSTDTQYF. The CDR3 nucleotides are TGCAGTGCTAGACGCGGGGGAAGCACAGATACGCAGTATTTT.